Listed here are 16 T cell receptor beta chains from one sample, sequenced in a study of shared clonotypes between healthy human individuals (dated by TCRdb to the early 2020s). Receptor amplification or capture employed the immunoSEQ multiplex PCR assay. TCRdb took over this immuneACCESS table, retaining in-frame rearrangements with V and J assigned. Such tables are incomplete; in checked studies, under half of the missing clones stem from an unresolved V gene, and the remainder is unexplained. The sample table shows over 850,000 clones, and 75% to 85% are seen once. The top ten constitute roughly 0.55% of the sample. Input material: memory CD4+ T cells from PBMCs. The cell subset or site tag for this specimen amounts to: CD45RA-negative fraction. These receptors all come from a man aged 18 to 29 in good health. Some clones in this sample may be carry-over from other donors' samples.

This chain uses TRBV6-1 with TRBJ1-5; possibly TRBD1 for D (6 bases). Germline values: CDR1 MNHNS, CDR2 SASEGT. The CDR3 length is 12 residues. The CDR3 coding sequence is TGTGCATGGGGGGCTTACAATCAGCCCCAGCATTTT. It yields the protein CAWGAYNQPQHF.

The gene calls are TRBV11-3 and TRBJ2-7; no clear D gene. Germline V gene sequence: CDR1 SGHNT, CDR2 YENEEA. Trimming stripped 5 bases from V and 3 bases from J, with 11 bases between. The CDR3 is 13 residues long. The CDR3 loop reads CASSPGGSYEQYF. CDR3 in DNA: TGTGCCAGCAGCCCGGGTGGTAGCTACGAGCAGTACTTC.

This clone appeared a few times. The genes are TRBV2 and TRBJ2-5, with D possibly matching TRBD1 (7 bases). Germline lookup yields CDR1 SNHLY and CDR2 FYNNEI. The CDR3 runs to 14 residues. V lost 2 bases to trimming and J lost 1 base, with 8 bases between them. CDR3 amino acids: CASSEQGGQETQYF. In DNA form, the CDR3 reads TGTGCCAGCAGTGAACAGGGGGGCCAAGAGACCCAGTACTTC.

The chain carries TRBV4-1 and TRBJ2-3, with TRBD2 matching over 10 bases. The CDR3 is 21 amino acids. Germline trimming cut 0 bases from V and 1 base from J; bases unmatched to any gene: 16. CDR1 is MGHRA, CDR2 YSYEKL, per germline. The CDR3 protein is CASSQDYHRASGSLRTDTQYF. The CDR3 bases are TGCGCCAGCAGCCAAGATTATCATAGGGCTAGCGGGAGCCTCCGCACAGATACGCAGTATTTT.

The V gene is TRBV6-5, the J gene TRBJ2-5; D is unclear. CDR1 is MNHEY and CDR2 is SVGAGI in the germline V gene. V was pared by 6 bases and J by 7 bases, with 15 bases between. The CDR3 consists of 13 residues. The CDR3 DNA sequence: TGTGCCAGCAGACCTGCCCAACGTTGGACCCAGTACTTC. As protein: CASRPAQRWTQYF.

A single count supports this clone. A clone one base away is much larger, so this may be a read error. Different DNA sequences within this sample yield the same CDR3. V is TRBV7-8 and J is TRBJ2-7, with D unclear. V gave up 6 bases and J gave up 4 bases, with 19 bases separating them. The V gene's germline CDR1 is SGHVS and CDR2 FQNEAQ. The CDR3 runs to 15 residues. The CDR3 DNA reads as TGTGCCAGCAGTTTCCTCCGCTATTCACCATACGAGCAGTACTTC. Protein: CASSFLRYSPYEQYF. Full variable domain (remainder filled in from reference TRBV7-8 and TRBJ2-7): GAGVSQSPRYKVAKRGQDVALRCDPISGHVSLFWYQQALGQGPEFLTYFQNEAQLDKSGLPSDRFFAERPEGSVSTLKIQRTQQEDSAVYLCASSFLRYSPYEQYFGPGTRLTVT.

The CDR3 nucleotides are TGTGCCAGCAGTTTGACAGGGTCGGGCTATGGCTACACCTTC. It specifies CASSLTGSGYGYTF. The V gene is TRBV6-5, the J gene TRBJ1-2; the match to TRBD1 covers 7 bases. J was trimmed by 4 bases and V by 4 bases; bases with no gene match: 6. Germline V gene data show CDR1 as MNHEY and CDR2 as SVGAGI. The CDR3 covers 14 residues.

The V gene is TRBV5-4, the J gene TRBJ2-5, with 8 bases aligning to TRBD2. The CDR3 is made up of 13 amino acids. Germline lookup yields CDR1 SGHNT and CDR2 YYREEE (reference sequence). Trimming took 6 bases from V and 4 from J; bases not matched to a gene: 5. The CDR3 here is CASKASGLETQYF. CDR3 in DNA: TGTGCCAGCAAAGCTAGCGGGTTAGAGACCCAGTACTTC.

Regarding this clone: This likely came from a read error, as a far larger clone is one base away. The same CDR3 arises from other DNA sequences in this sample as well. The CDR3: CASSDLSDTQYF. CDR3 coding DNA: TGTGCCAGCAGCGATCTATCAGATACGCAGTATTTT. The V and J genes are TRBV9 and TRBJ2-3; D gene ambiguous. Germline CDR1 SGDLS, CDR2 YYNGEE. CDR3 length equals 12 residues. Trimming removed 3 bases from V and 4 bases from J, with 6 bases in between.

On this clone: Other DNA sequences in this sample translate to the same CDR3. The V and J genes are TRBV25-1 and TRBJ1-1; 7 nucleotides agree with TRBD1. CDR3 size: 16 residues. V shed 3 bases, J shed 1 base, and the junction held 8 bases outside the gene matches. The germline gives CDR1 MGHDK, CDR2 SYGVNS. The CDR3 nucleotides are TGTGCCAGCAGTGAGGCAGGGGGTAGGGGGAACACTGAAGCTTTCTTT. Residues: CASSEAGGRGNTEAFF. The complete variable domain, with remaining parts taken from reference TRBV25-1 and TRBJ1-1, reads EADIYQTPRYLVIGTGKKITLECSQTMGHDKMYWYQQDPGMELHLIHYSYGVNSTEKGDLSSESTVSRIRTEHFPLTLESARPSHTSQYLCASSEAGGRGNTEAFFGQGTRLTVV.

The J gene is TRBJ2-3, the V gene TRBV28; no definite D call. Germline CDR1 reads MDHEN; CDR2 reads SYDVKM. There are 11 residues in the CDR3. The V and J ends lost 6 bases and 7 bases respectively, with 8 bases between them. The CDR3 is CASSLTNTQYF. The CDR3 DNA sequence: TGTGCCAGCAGCCTGACAAATACGCAGTATTTT.

As concerns this clone: Given a far larger clone just one base away, this is likely a sequencing read error. The same CDR3 arises from other DNA sequences in this sample as well. This chain uses TRBV4-1 with TRBJ2-7; perhaps TRBD1 as D (6 bases). CDR1 MGHRA and CDR2 YSYEKL come from the germline V gene. There are 15 residues in the CDR3. The V gene lost 6 bases and the J gene lost 2 bases, with 17 bases spanning the gap. CDR3 sequence: CASSNTGTTTYEQYF. The CDR3 coding sequence is TGCGCCAGCAGTAACACCGGGACAACGACCTACGAGCAGTACTTC.

V is TRBV7-9 and J is TRBJ1-6; no clear D gene. There are 11 residues in the CDR3. V gave up 4 bases and J gave up 8 bases, with 3 bases separating them. Germline CDR1 SEHNR, CDR2 FQNEAQ (reference sequence). The CDR3 region has the DNA TGTGCCAGCAGCTCAGATTCACCCCTCCACTTT. The encoded protein is CASSSDSPLHF. Complete variable domain (other parts from reference TRBV7-9 and TRBJ1-6): DTGVSQNPRHKITKRGQNVTFRCDPISEHNRLYWYRQTLGQGPEFLTYFQNEAQLEKSRLLSDRFSAERPKGSFSTLEIQRTEQGDSAMYLCASSSDSPLHFGNGTRLTVT.

The rearrangement links TRBV7-2 to TRBJ2-5; 11 positions agree with TRBD1. The CDR3 totals 15 residues. CDR1 and CDR2 (germline): SGHTA, FQGNSA. Trimming removed 2 bases from V and 5 bases from J; junction bases left unmatched: 4. CDR3 loop: CASSLWTGGGETQYF. The CDR3 bases are TGTGCCAGCAGCTTATGGACAGGGGGCGGGGAGACCCAGTACTTC.

V gene TRBV18 combines with J gene TRBJ1-2; unclear D gene. Between the trimmed V and J ends, which lost 0 bases and 13 bases, there was a span of 12 bases. Germline loops: CDR1 KGHSH, CDR2 LQKENI. This CDR3 has 12 amino acids. In DNA form, the CDR3 reads TGTGCCAGCTCACCACCAGGACTGCCGTCCACCTTC. This translates into CASSPPGLPSTF.

The DNA of the CDR3 is TGTGCCAGCAGTTTACGTAAGCGGGAGCTGTTTTTT. Protein sequence: CASSLRKRELFF. The chain links TRBV28 to TRBJ2-2; no definite D call. The V gene's germline CDR1 is MDHEN and CDR2 SYDVKM. The CDR3 has 12 amino acids. V gave up 2 bases and J gave up 9 bases, with 7 bases separating them.